These 21 T cell receptor beta chains came from one sample sequenced in a study of blood T cell repertoires in COVID-19. Only in-frame clones appear in the TCRdb table, and some are missing; sequencing was by immunoSEQ multiplex PCR. The sample consists of approximately 160,000 clones, 90% of them appearing once. Sequencing was performed on peripheral blood. The receptors shown here come from a man in his sixties with active or convalescent COVID-19.

The rearrangement links TRBV3-1 (or the pseudogene TRBV3-2) to TRBJ2-5, with 11 nucleotides matching TRBD2. V lost 3 bases to trimming and J lost 2 bases; unmatched junction nucleotides: 2. CDR1 is LGHDT, CDR2 YNNKEL, per germline (reference sequence). There are 15 residues in the CDR3. CDR3 DNA sequence: TGTGCCAGCAGCCAGTTAGCGGGAGGGCAAGAGACCCAGTACTTC. It specifies CASSQLAGGQETQYF.

CDR3 in DNA: TGTGCCAGCAGTGAATACGGGACAGGGGCTACTGGAAACACCATATATTTT. It translates to CASSEYGTGATGNTIYF. The J gene is TRBJ1-3, the V gene TRBV6-1; the match to TRBD1 covers 10 bases. This CDR3 is built from 17 residues. The ends lost 2 bases at V and 2 bases at J; junction bases unmatched: 6. The V gene's germline CDR1 is MNHNS and CDR2 SASEGT.

The J gene is TRBJ1-2, the V gene TRBV6-5; TRBD1 is a possible D gene (6 bases). The CDR3 contains 12 residues. Germline assignment: CDR1 MNHEY and CDR2 SVGAGI. V was clipped by 5 bases and J by 8 bases, with 12 bases between them. The CDR3 loop is CASSPGGHGYTF. CDR3 DNA sequence: TGTGCCAGCAGTCCCGGGGGGCACGGCTACACCTTC.

As to this clone: The sample has other DNA sequences that encode this CDR3 too. V and J are TRBV5-1 and TRBJ1-2, with D hard to call. Germline V CDR1 and CDR2: SGHRS, YFSETQ. This CDR3 spans 13 amino acids. The V gene lost 0 bases and the J gene lost 5 bases, with 8 bases spanning the gap. The CDR3 bases are TGCGCCAGCAGCTTGGGGCAGGATTATGGCTACACCTTC. Protein: CASSLGQDYGYTF.

The chain uses TRBV5-6 and TRBJ2-2, with 16 bases lining up with TRBD2. This CDR3 has 17 residues. Trimming at V came to 7 bases and at J to 0 bases, leaving 3 bases not matched to a gene. Germline CDR1 SGHDT, CDR2 YYEEEE. CDR3 sequence (DNA): TGTGCCAGCCGCGGGACTAGCGGGGGGGCGAACACCGGGGAGCTGTTTTTT. Translated: CASRGTSGGANTGELFF.

V and J are TRBV2 and TRBJ2-7, with D possibly TRBD1 on 5 matching bases. The germline V gene has CDR1 SNHLY and CDR2 FYNNEI. Trimming took off 5 bases at V and 2 bases at J, with 16 bases between the two ends. The CDR3 contains 15 residues. CDR3 sequence: CASSRQILKPYEQYF. The CDR3 DNA follows: TGTGCCAGCAGTAGACAGATACTAAAACCCTACGAGCAGTACTTC. The complete variable domain, with remaining parts taken from reference TRBV2 and TRBJ2-7, reads EPEVTQTPSHQVTQMGQEVILRCVPISNHLYFYWYRQILGQKVEFLVSFYNNEISEKSEIFDDQFSVERPDGSNFTLKIRSTKLEDSAMYFCASSRQILKPYEQYFGPGTRLTVT.

This sequence joins TRBV21-1 and TRBJ2-7; whether TRBD1, the table's D call, matches the DNA was not checked. TRBV21-1 is a known pseudogene. The CDR3 runs 11 residues. The CDR3 protein is CASSQDRAQYF. CDR3 in DNA: TGTGCCAGCAGCCAGGACAGGGCACAGTACTTC.

V is TRBV6-1 and J is TRBJ2-5, with D possibly being TRBD1 (7 bases). V was shortened by 1 base and J by 3 bases, with 15 bases between the two germline ends. Germline CDR1 and CDR2: MNHNS and SASEGT. This CDR3 region has 16 residues. CDR3 nucleotide sequence: TGTGCCAGCAGTGAAGGGAGGGGGCTTTGGGAAGAGACCCAGTACTTC. The encoded protein is CASSEGRGLWEETQYF.

V usage is TRBV7-9 and J usage is TRBJ2-5; no clear D. CDR3 length: 14 amino acids. V was cut by 0 bases and J by 3 bases, with 8 bases left in between. Germline lookup yields CDR1 SEHNR and CDR2 FQNEAQ (reference sequence). Here the CDR3 reads CASSLATFEETQYF. In DNA form, the CDR3 reads TGTGCCAGCAGCTTAGCCACTTTCGAAGAGACCCAGTACTTC.

This clone was observed once. The chain recombines TRBV6-5 with TRBJ2-3; 8 bases are a match to TRBD2. The CDR3 is 15 amino acids. V dropped 2 bases and J dropped 4; count of bases not matched to a gene: 5. CDR1 and CDR2 from the germline V gene are MNHEY and SVGAGI. Here the CDR3 DNA reads TGTGCCAGCAGTTACGGCGGGGGGTCCGCAGATACGCAGTATTTT. Protein: CASSYGGGSADTQYF.

The J gene is TRBJ2-3, the V gene TRBV5-6; D gene uncertain. The length of the CDR3 is 13 residues. V dropped 4 bases and J dropped 0 bases, with 6 bases sitting between them. Looked up from germline, CDR1 is SGHDT and CDR2 is YYEEEE. CDR3 DNA: TGTGCCAGCAGCCCGACTAGCACAGATACGCAGTATTTT. Protein product: CASSPTSTDTQYF.

This rearrangement joins TRBV19 to TRBJ1-3; D is possibly TRBD1 (6 bases). CDR1 and CDR2 (germline): LNHDA, SQIVND (reference sequence). Trimming removed 6 bases from V and 4 bases from J, with 13 bases in between. The CDR3 is 14 amino acids. This chain's CDR3 is CASSPTGQGNTIYF. The CDR3 bases are TGTGCCAGTAGCCCAACAGGGCAAGGAAACACCATATATTTT. Complete variable domain (other parts from reference TRBV19 and TRBJ1-3): DGGITQSPKYLFRKEGQNVTLSCEQNLNHDAMYWYRQDPGQGLRLIYYSQIVNDFQKGDIAEGYSVSREKKESFPLTVTSAQKNPTAFYLCASSPTGQGNTIYFGEGSWLTVV.

Of note for this clone: The sample has other DNA sequences that encode this CDR3 too. The gene calls are TRBV19 and TRBJ1-1, with D possibly matching TRBD1 (5 bases). V lost 1 base and J 5 bases, leaving 11 bases between the germline ends. Germline V gene lookup returns CDR1 LNHDA and CDR2 SQIVND (reference sequence). The length of the CDR3 is 14 residues. CDR3 residues: CASSIGQLNTEAFF. CDR3 sequence (DNA): TGTGCCAGTAGTATAGGACAGCTAAATACTGAAGCTTTCTTT.

This clone is a singleton in its sample. The chain joins TRBV18 to TRBJ1-2, with no clear D. The CDR3 covers 12 residues. From germline, CDR1 is KGHSH and CDR2 LQKENI. The V end lost 3 bases, the J end lost 7 bases, and 9 bases lay between the germline ends. This chain's CDR3 is CASSPAGSGYTF. CDR3 DNA: TGTGCCAGCTCACCCGCCGGGAGTGGCTACACCTTC.

This clone turned up a few times. The chain joins TRBV18 to TRBJ2-1; TRBD1 might be the D (7 bases). The germline CDR1 and CDR2 sequences are KGHSH and LQKENI. The CDR3 spans 14 residues. The V end lost 6 bases, the J end lost 8 bases, and 17 bases lay between the germline ends. The CDR3 region is CASSFDTGEDEQFF. CDR3 coding DNA: TGTGCCAGCTCCTTTGATACAGGGGAGGATGAGCAGTTCTTC.

The chain combines TRBV18 with TRBJ1-2; unclear D gene. The V end lost 1 base, the J end lost 7 bases, and 10 bases lay between the germline ends. The CDR3 length is 13 residues. Germline lookup yields CDR1 KGHSH and CDR2 LQKENI. In DNA form, the CDR3 reads TGTGCCAGCTCACCACGCCGATTCGGTGGCTACACCTTC. As protein: CASSPRRFGGYTF.

The chain is built from TRBV9 and TRBJ2-2; TRBD2 matches at 11 bases. The germline V gene has CDR1 SGDLS and CDR2 YYNGEE. CDR3 length: 16 amino acids. With V trimmed by 4 bases and J by 1 base, 3 bases remained unmatched. CDR3 region: CASSITSGRNTGELFF. The CDR3 DNA reads as TGTGCCAGCAGCATTACTAGCGGGAGGAACACCGGGGAGCTGTTTTTT.

The rearrangement uses TRBV29-1 and TRBJ1-5; the D is unclear. V lost 7 bases, J lost 2 bases, and 9 bases lay in between. This CDR3 contains 12 residues. Per the germline V gene, CDR1 is SQVTM and CDR2 is ANQGSEA. The DNA of the CDR3 is TGCAGCGGGAGATTCGGCAATCAGCCCCAGCATTTT. The encoded protein is CSGRFGNQPQHF.

The CDR3 loop reads CASRGGGRGTEAFF. The CDR3 DNA follows: TGTGCCAGCAGGGGTGGAGGGCGAGGCACTGAAGCTTTCTTT. This chain connects TRBV6-5 to TRBJ1-1, with D unclear. Germline V gene sequence: CDR1 MNHEY, CDR2 SVGAGI. With 6 bases removed from V and 4 bases from J, the gap between germline ends came to 15 bases. The length of the CDR3 is 14 residues.

The chain carries TRBV5-1 and TRBJ2-1, with D perhaps matching TRBD2 (5 bases). Trimming took 2 bases from V and 7 from J, leaving 10 bases between them. This CDR3 has 13 amino acids. Germline V lookup: CDR1 SGHRS, CDR2 YFSETQ. The CDR3 DNA is TGCGCCAGCAGCTTTTGGGAGTGGAATGAGCAGTTCTTC. Translated: CASSFWEWNEQFF. The full variable domain, completed using reference TRBV5-1 and TRBJ2-1, is KAGVTQTPRYLIKTRGQQVTLSCSPISGHRSVSWYQQTPGQGLQFLFEYFSETQRNKGNFPGRFSGRQFSNSRSEMNVSTLELGDSALYLCASSFWEWNEQFFGPGTRLTVL.

The CDR3 reads CASSPDRGSYNSPLHF. For the CDR3, the DNA is TGTGCCAGCAGCCCAGACAGGGGCTCCTATAATTCACCCCTCCACTTT. V gene TRBV7-2 combines with J gene TRBJ1-6, with 8 bases lining up with TRBD1. Germline V gene sequence: CDR1 SGHTA, CDR2 FQGNSA. This CDR3 is built from 16 residues. The V segment lost 5 bases and the J segment 0 bases; nucleotides outside the gene matches: 3.